This paragraph reports one T cell receptor beta chain. Its cognate antigen has yet to be identified. No clone much larger than this one lies a single base away; base qualities are absent. The entry originates in a study (TCRdb year 2016). The CDR3, cysteine through phenylalanine, is 13 amino acids long. This entry keeps only the CDR3 DNA: 39 bases, framed from base 1. Via the germline V gene (reference sequence), CDR1 is GTSNPN and CDR2 SVGIG. Trimming costs V 2 bases and J 1 base, and their ends lie 8 bases apart. Libraries were constructed by RT-PCR. TCRdb names Illumina MiSeq as the instrument used. Through fastp at Q25 and MiXCR, TCRdb rebuilt clones from the public reads, retaining in-frame beta chains. All rows with the same CDR3 protein become a single entry with the most common DNA and genes. The sample yields around 700,000 distinct CDR3 sequences; 14% were counted once. The ten largest clones capture 3.6% of the sample.

Sequenced material: memory CD4+ T cells from blood. The V gene is TRBV30 and the J gene is TRBJ1-1; the D gene assignment is ambiguous. This TCR was sampled from a female donor in good health, serving as a healthy control. The DNA sequence is given as TGTGCCTGGAGTAGGCGGACGAACACTGAAGCTTTCTTT. Translated, this gives CAWSRRTNTEAFF.